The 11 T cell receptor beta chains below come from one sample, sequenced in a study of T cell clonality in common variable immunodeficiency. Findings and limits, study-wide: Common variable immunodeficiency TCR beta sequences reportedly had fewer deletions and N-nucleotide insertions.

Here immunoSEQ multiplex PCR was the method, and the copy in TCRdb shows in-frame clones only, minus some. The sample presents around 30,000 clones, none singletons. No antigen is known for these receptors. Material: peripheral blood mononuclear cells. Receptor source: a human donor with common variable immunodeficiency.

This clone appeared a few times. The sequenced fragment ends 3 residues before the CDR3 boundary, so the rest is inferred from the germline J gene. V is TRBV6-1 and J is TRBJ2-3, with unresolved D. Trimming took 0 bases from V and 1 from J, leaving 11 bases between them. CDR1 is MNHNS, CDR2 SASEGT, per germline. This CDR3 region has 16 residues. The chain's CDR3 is CASSEAQVRGTDTQYF. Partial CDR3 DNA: TGTGCCAGCAGTGAAGCGCAGGTCAGAGGCACAGATACG.

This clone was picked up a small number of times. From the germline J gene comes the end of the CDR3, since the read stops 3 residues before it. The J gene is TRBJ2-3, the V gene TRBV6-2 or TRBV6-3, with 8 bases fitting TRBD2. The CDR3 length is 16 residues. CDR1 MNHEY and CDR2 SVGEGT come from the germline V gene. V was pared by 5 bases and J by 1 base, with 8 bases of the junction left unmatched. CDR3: CASSPGGGRRTDTQYF. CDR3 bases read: TGTGCCAGCAGTCCCGGGGGGGGAAGGCGCACAGATACG.

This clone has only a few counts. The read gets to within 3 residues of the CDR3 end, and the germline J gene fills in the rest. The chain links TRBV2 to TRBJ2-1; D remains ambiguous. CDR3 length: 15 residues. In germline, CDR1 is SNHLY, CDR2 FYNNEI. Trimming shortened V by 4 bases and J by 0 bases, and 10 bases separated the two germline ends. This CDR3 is CASSVGGDSYNEQFF. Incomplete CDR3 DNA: TGTGCCAGCAGTGTTGGCGGCGACTCCTACAATGAG.

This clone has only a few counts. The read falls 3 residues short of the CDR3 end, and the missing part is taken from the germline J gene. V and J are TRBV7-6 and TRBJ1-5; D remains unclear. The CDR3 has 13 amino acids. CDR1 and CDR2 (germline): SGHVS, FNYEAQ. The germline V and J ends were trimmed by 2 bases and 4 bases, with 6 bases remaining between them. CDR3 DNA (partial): TGTGCCAGCAGCTTAAACTATAATCAGCCC. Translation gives CASSLNYNQP. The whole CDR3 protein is CASSLNYNQPQHF. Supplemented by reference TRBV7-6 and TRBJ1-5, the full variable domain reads GAGVSQSPRYKVTKRGQDVALRCDPISGHVSLYWYRQALGQGPEFLTYFNYEAQQDKSGLPNDRFSAERPEGSISTLTIQRTEQRDSAMYRCASSLNYNQPQHFGDGTRLSIL.

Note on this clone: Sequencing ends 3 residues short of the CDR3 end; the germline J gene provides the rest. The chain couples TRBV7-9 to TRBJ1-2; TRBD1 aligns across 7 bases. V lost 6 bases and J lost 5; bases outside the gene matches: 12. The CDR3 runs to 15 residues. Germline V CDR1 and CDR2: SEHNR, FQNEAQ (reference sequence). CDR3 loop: CASSFRQGGSYGYTF. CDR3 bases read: TGTGCCAGCAGTTTCCGACAGGGTGGGAGTTATGGC.

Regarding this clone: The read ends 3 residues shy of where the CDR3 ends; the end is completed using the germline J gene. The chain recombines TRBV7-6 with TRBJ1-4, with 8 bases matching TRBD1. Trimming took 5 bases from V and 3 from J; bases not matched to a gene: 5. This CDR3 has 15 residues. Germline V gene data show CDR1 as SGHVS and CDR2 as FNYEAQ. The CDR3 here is CASSGTGGPNEKLFF. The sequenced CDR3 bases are TGTGCCAGCAGCGGCACAGGGGGTCCTAATGAAAAA.

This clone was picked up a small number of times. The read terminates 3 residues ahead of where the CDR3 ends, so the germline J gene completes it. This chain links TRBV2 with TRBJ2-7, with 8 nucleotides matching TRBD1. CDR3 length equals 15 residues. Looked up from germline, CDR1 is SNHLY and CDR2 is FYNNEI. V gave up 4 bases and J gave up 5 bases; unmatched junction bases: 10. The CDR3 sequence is CASSVSQGASDEQYF. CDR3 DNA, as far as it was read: TGTGCCAGCAGTGTAAGTCAGGGGGCGAGTGACGAG.

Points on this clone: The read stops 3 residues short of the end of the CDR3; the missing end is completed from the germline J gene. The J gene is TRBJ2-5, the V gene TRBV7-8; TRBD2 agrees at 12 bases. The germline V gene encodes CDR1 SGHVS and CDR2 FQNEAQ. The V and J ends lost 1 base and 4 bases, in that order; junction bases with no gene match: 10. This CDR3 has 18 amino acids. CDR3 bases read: TGTGCCAGCAGCTTAGGGGCTAGCGGGGGGGCCAGTGGAGAGACC. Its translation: CASSLGASGGASGET. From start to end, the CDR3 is CASSLGASGGASGETQYF.

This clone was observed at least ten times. CDR3 bases read: TGTGCCAGCAGTCAGGCGGGCTTGAACACCGGGGAG. Protein product: CASSQAGLNTGE. The complete CDR3 reads CASSQAGLNTGELFF. The chain combines TRBV7-3 with TRBJ2-2; a possible D gene is TRBD2 (5 bases). Read coverage stops 3 residues before the CDR3 terminus; the germline J gene supplies the remainder. This CDR3 is built from 15 residues. The V and J ends lost 6 bases and 1 base respectively, with 12 bases between them. Germline V CDR1 and CDR2: SGHTA, FQGTGA.

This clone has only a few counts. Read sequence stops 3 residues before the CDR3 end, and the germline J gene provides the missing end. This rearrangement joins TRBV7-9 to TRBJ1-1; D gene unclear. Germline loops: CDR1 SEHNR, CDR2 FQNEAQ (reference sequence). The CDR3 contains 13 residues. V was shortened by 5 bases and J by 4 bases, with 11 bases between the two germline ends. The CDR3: CASSPTRVTEAFF. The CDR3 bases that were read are TGTGCCAGCAGCCCAACACGGGTCACTGAA.

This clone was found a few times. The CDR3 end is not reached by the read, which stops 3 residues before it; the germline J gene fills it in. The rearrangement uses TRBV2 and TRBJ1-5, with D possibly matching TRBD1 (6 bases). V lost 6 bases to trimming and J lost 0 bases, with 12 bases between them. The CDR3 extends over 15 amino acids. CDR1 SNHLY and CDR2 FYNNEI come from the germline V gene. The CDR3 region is CASSGTGNSNQPQHF. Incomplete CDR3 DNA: TGTGCCAGCAGCGGAACAGGGAATAGCAATCAGCCC.